This TCR beta chain was documented in a study of blood T cell repertoires in COVID-19 (dated by TCRdb to about 2020). Regarding the complete study: Collaborator samples came from the United States, Italy and Spain and covered acute and convalescent phases of COVID-19. The samples were drawn from two sources: the first 160 participants of the ongoing ImmuneRACE study, and 950 to 1,500 subjects contributed by 6 global collaborators. The repertoires were made available in a free public database intended to serve as a resource for research on the immune response to SARS-CoV-2. The prospective study material was composed of cDNA or gDNA derived from T cells, B-cell-depleted T cells, or PBMCs. Where available, HLA class I and class II types were taken from metadata supplied by the sample provider and were not determined by assay-based typing. Deeply sampled blood TCRbeta repertoires from subjects exposed to, actively infected with, or recovered from COVID-19 were included in the dataset. Nearly every sample came with metadata listing a de-identified subject ID, COVID-19 status, age in years and sex. Here is what the overall study found, with its caveats: Clinical and demographic metadata were provided uncurated, with the amount varying by source and participant.

A remark on this clone: Its antigen target is currently unknown. Per-base quality was not reported, and no clone a single base away is much larger than it.

Collaborating institutions collected whole blood in K2EDTA tubes following their own protocols. For TCRbeta analysis, collaborators shipped samples in one of three forms: frozen whole blood, isolated PBMCs, or DNA extracted from either of those sample types. TCRbeta CDR3 regions were amplified from genomic DNA by means of the immunoSEQ Assay, a bias-controlled multiplex PCR. Regarding the original processing steps: Within the assay, amplification of reference gene primers was used to estimate how many nucleated cells each sample contained. To quantify the absolute abundance of each unique TCRbeta CDR3 rearrangement, sequence reads were collapsed and filtered. For each sample, productive Simpson clonality was calculated by taking the square root of Simpson's diversity index across productive rearrangements. TCRdb provides this immuneACCESS table in a form limited to in-frame rearrangements. Some clones are lacking; in checked studies, under half of them reflect an unresolved V gene, and why the rest are absent is not known. That table is the source of V, J and clone size, and D and trimming were worked out from the DNA. Recorded for this sample are some 150,000 clones; around 84% of them occurred a single time. The ten biggest clones cover roughly 7.9% of the sample.

Relative to germline, V is 2 bases shorter and J is 5 bases shorter, with 9 bases between their ends. From a lookup of the germline V gene (reference sequence), CDR1 and CDR2 are LGHDT and YNNKEL. Measured from the cysteine to the phenylalanine, the CDR3 is 13 residues long. The entry retains the CDR3 DNA only, 39 bases that are in frame from base 1. The sequence derives from a woman between 50 and 59 years old in a cohort sampled during active or convalescent COVID-19. Sequencing was done on a sample of peripheral blood. The sequence links TRBV3-1 (or the pseudogene TRBV3-2) to TRBJ1-1, with no reliable assignment of the D segment. The base sequence is TGTGCCAGCAGCCAATTTGAGGGAACTGAAGCTTTCTTT. Its protein reads: CASSQFEGTEAFF.